The 21 T cell receptor beta chains below were found in one sample sequenced in a study of T cells in Graves' hyperthyroidism and ophthalmopathy. The TCR beta CDR3 regions underwent amplification using RNA transcripts as the source. First-round RT-PCR targeting the TCR CDR3 was performed with the HTBI primer set. TCRdb recomputed calls from the multiplex PCR reads with MiXCR, one row per CDR3 protein. The repertoire holds some 400,000 distinct CDR3 sequences, with over 11% as singletons. Sequencing input: blood. The receptors originated from a woman aged 60-70 years with Graves' hyperthyroidism.

This clonotype was observed a handful of times. DNA for the CDR3: TGCAGTGCTAGAGGGTTAGCGGGTCACACAGATACGCAGTATTTT. This encodes CSARGLAGHTDTQYF. The chain joins TRBV20-1 to TRBJ2-3, with 7 bases fitting TRBD2. The CDR3 sequence is 15 residues long. V was pared by 1 base and J by 2 bases, with 6 bases of the junction left unmatched. Germline V lookup: CDR1 DFQATT, CDR2 SNEGSKA (reference sequence).

There are many counts of this clonotype. As DNA, the CDR3 is TGTGCCAGCCGACCGGGACAGGGGACGTCTCGCACAGATACGCAGTATTTT. The encoded protein is CASRPGQGTSRTDTQYF. This sequence joins TRBV2 and TRBJ2-3; TRBD1 matches 10 bases. Germline lookup yields CDR1 SNHLY and CDR2 FYNNEI. The CDR3 sequence is 17 residues long. V dropped 8 bases and J dropped 1; count of bases not matched to a gene: 12.

In this sample, this clonotype turned up many times. The chain uses TRBV5-4 and TRBJ1-4; D is unresolved. V lost 0 bases to trimming and J lost 5 bases, with 8 bases between them. CDR1 is SGHNT and CDR2 is YYREEE in the germline V gene (reference sequence). The CDR3 extends over 14 amino acids. The CDR3 coding sequence is TGTGCCAGCAGCTTGGGGGCGCGGAATGAAAAACTGTTTTTT. Translated, it gives CASSLGARNEKLFF.

Note on this clonotype: The junction and the germline gene differ at one end; a read error may be behind it. The rearrangement uses TRBV7-9 and TRBJ2-2; 8 bases align to TRBD1. The length of the CDR3 is 14 residues. Germline-derived CDR1 and CDR2 are SEHNR and FQNEAQ (reference sequence). The CDR3 spells CARTDRENAGELFF. The CDR3 nucleotides are TGTGCCAGGACGGACAGGGAGAACGCCGGGGAGCTGTTTTTT.

This clonotype was detected many times. V and J are TRBV11-2 and TRBJ2-1, with a possible D match to TRBD1 (5 bases). The V gene's germline CDR1 is SGHAT and CDR2 FQNNGV. Trimming pared 1 base from V and 0 bases from J, leaving 10 bases between. The CDR3 is made up of 16 amino acids. This CDR3 is CASSLGGGISYNEQFF. The DNA of the CDR3 is TGTGCCAGCAGCTTAGGGGGCGGAATCTCCTACAATGAGCAGTTCTTC.

In its sample, this clonotype was seen many times. This chain uses TRBV30 with TRBJ2-1, with D possibly being TRBD2 (5 bases). The V gene lost 7 bases and the J gene lost 1 base, with 14 bases spanning the gap. Germline loops: CDR1 GTSNPN, CDR2 SVGIG (reference sequence). The CDR3 extends over 14 amino acids. The CDR3 nucleotides read TGTGCCTTCCGGACTGGATCATCCTACAATGAGCAGTTCTTC. Amino acids: CAFRTGSSYNEQFF.

This clonotype was detected many times. This chain joins TRBV7-9 and TRBJ2-1, with 12 bases matching TRBD2. J gave up 4 bases and V 4 bases, and 8 bases lay outside the gene matches. There are 17 residues in the CDR3. Germline loops: CDR1 SEHNR, CDR2 FQNEAQ (reference sequence). For the CDR3, the DNA is TGTGCCAGCAGCTATGGGGCTAGCGGGAGGGCTTACAATGAGCAGTTCTTC. It encodes CASSYGASGRAYNEQFF.

This clonotype has just a few counts. The V and J genes are TRBV27 and TRBJ1-1, with D possibly being TRBD1 (5 bases). This CDR3 is 14 amino acids long. Germline V gives CDR1 MNHEY, CDR2 SMNVEV (reference sequence). V lost 6 bases to trimming and J lost 2 bases, with 13 bases between them. CDR3 DNA sequence: TGTGCCAGCAGACCGGGACTGACTAACACTGAAGCTTTCTTT. It is translated as CASRPGLTNTEAFF.

This clonotype has ten or more counts. The J gene is TRBJ2-7, the V gene TRBV12-3 or TRBV12-4; possibly TRBD1 or TRBD2 for D (5 bases each). This CDR3 is built from 13 residues. The V gene lost 5 bases and the J gene lost 3 bases, with 11 bases spanning the gap. The CDR3: CASSLDSGYEQYF. The DNA for the CDR3 is TGTGCCAGCAGTCTCGACAGCGGCTACGAGCAGTACTTC.

CDR3 DNA sequence: TGTGCTAGTGGTTTGGCGCCCGGAGCCTCACCCCTCCACTTT. It is translated as CASGLAPGASPLHF. The gene calls are TRBV12-5 and TRBJ1-6; no definite D call. The CDR3 is 14 amino acids. The germline V and J ends were trimmed by 1 base and 10 bases, with 11 bases remaining between them. Germline loops: CDR1 LGHNT, CDR2 FRNRAP.

This clonotype appeared many times. J is TRBJ2-3 and V is TRBV28, with D maybe TRBD1 (5 bases). V was shortened by 7 bases and J by 1 base, with 15 bases between the two germline ends. CDR1 and CDR2 (germline): MDHEN, SYDVKM. The CDR3 consists of 15 residues. CDR3 sequence: CASNPPQGRTDTQYF. In DNA, the CDR3 is TGTGCCAGCAACCCGCCCCAGGGTCGCACAGATACGCAGTATTTT. Looking up the rest from reference TRBV28 and TRBJ2-3 gives the full variable domain: DVKVTQSSRYLVKRTGEKVFLECVQDMDHENMFWYRQDPGLGLRLIYFSYDVKMKEKGDIPEGYSVSREKKERFSLILESASTNQTSMYLCASNPPQGRTDTQYFGPGTRLTVL.

This clonotype was observed a handful of times. The CDR3 protein is CASSAPRETEAFF. The CDR3 DNA reads as TGTGCCAGCAGCGCCCCTCGAGAGACTGAAGCTTTCTTT. The chain carries TRBV7-9 and TRBJ1-1; D call uncertain. The CDR3 runs to 13 residues. The V gene's germline CDR1 is SEHNR and CDR2 FQNEAQ (reference sequence). With 5 bases removed from V and 5 bases from J, the gap between germline ends came to 12 bases.

There are many counts of this clonotype. V usage is TRBV5-1 and J usage is TRBJ2-7, with D possibly matching TRBD2 (5 bases). This CDR3 contains 15 residues. The V gene's germline CDR1 is SGHRS and CDR2 YFSETQ. Trimming removed 3 bases at V and 2 bases at J, with 15 bases between. The CDR3, as DNA: TGCGCCAGCAGCTCCCATAGAGAGGGTCCCTACGAGCAGTACTTC. As protein: CASSSHREGPYEQYF.

This clonotype was observed many times. The chain links TRBV4-1 to TRBJ2-1; 9 bases line up with TRBD2. CDR3 length: 16 amino acids. J lost 6 bases, V lost 0 bases, and 6 bases had no gene match. Germline CDR1 and CDR2: MGHRA and YSYEKL. The CDR3 is CASSQDLGLATNEQFF. CDR3 DNA: TGCGCCAGCAGCCAAGATCTGGGACTAGCTACCAATGAGCAGTTCTTC.

This chain links TRBV6-6 with TRBJ1-2, with a tentative D call TRBD1 (6 bases). Germline V gives CDR1 MNHNY, CDR2 SVGAGI (reference sequence). CDR3 length equals 14 residues. Between the trimmed V and J ends, which lost 0 bases and 2 bases, there was a span of 7 bases. CDR3 nucleotide sequence: TGTGCCAGCAGTTACTCAAGGGGGAACTATGGCTACACCTTC. It specifies CASSYSRGNYGYTF.

This clonotype showed up many times. The rearrangement uses TRBV9 and TRBJ2-2, with D perhaps TRBD2 (6 bases). The V gene lost 0 bases and the J gene lost 0 bases, with 9 bases spanning the gap. This CDR3 is built from 16 residues. Germline CDR1 SGDLS, CDR2 YYNGEE. In DNA, the CDR3 is TGTGCCAGCAGCGTAGCTTCGGGGGCGAACACCGGGGAGCTGTTTTTT. Protein product: CASSVASGANTGELFF. The entire variable domain, with the rest obtained from reference TRBV9 and TRBJ2-2, is as follows: DSGVTQTPKHLITATGQRVTLRCSPRSGDLSVYWYQQSLDQGLQFLIQYYNGEERAKGNILERFSAQQFPDLHSELNLSSLELGDSALYFCASSVASGANTGELFFGEGSRLTVL.

With regard to this clonotype: A much bigger clone sits one base away, suggesting this may be a read error. The rearrangement links TRBV11-3 to TRBJ1-2; 10 bases are a match to TRBD1. Germline CDR1 reads SGHNT; CDR2 reads YENEEA. The CDR3 is 13 amino acids. The J segment lost 7 bases and the V segment lost 6 bases, leaving 5 bases of the junction unmatched. The CDR3 loop reads CASRGQGYCGYTF. The CDR3 bases are TGTGCCAGCAGGGGACAGGGGTACTGTGGCTACACCTTC.

The chain is built from TRBV24-1 and TRBJ2-4, with TRBD1 identical over 7 bases. The germline gives CDR1 KGHDR, CDR2 SFDVKD. The CDR3 has 15 amino acids. J lost 9 bases, V lost 3 bases, and 10 bases had no gene match. Here the CDR3 reads CATSDPRDSLFIQYF. The CDR3 region has the DNA TGTGCCACCAGTGATCCTCGGGACAGTCTCTTCATTCAGTACTTC.

The chain couples TRBV6-5 to TRBJ2-7, with TRBD1 identical over 10 bases. CDR1 and CDR2 from the germline V gene are MNHEY and SVGAGI. The CDR3 contains 14 residues. Trimming at V came to 0 bases and at J to 5 bases, leaving 1 base not matched to a gene. This CDR3 reads CASSYSTGGNEQYF. CDR3 bases: TGTGCCAGCAGTTACTCGACAGGGGGCAACGAGCAGTACTTC.

With respect to this clonotype: This likely comes from a read error, as the CDR3 has no conserved phenylalanine or tryptophan at its end. The chain couples TRBV6-2 or TRBV6-3 to TRBJ1-1; TRBD1 is a possible D gene (6 bases). The germline V gene has CDR1 MNHEY and CDR2 SVGEGT. Trimming removed 11 bases from V and 3 bases from J, with 16 bases in between. This CDR3 region has 13 residues. In nucleotides, the CDR3 is TGTGCCGGACAAAGAACAGGGTACACTGAAGCTTTCTCT. Translated: CAGQRTGYTEAFS.

A few counts support this clonotype. The chain employs TRBV15 and TRBJ1-4; D not resolved. CDR3 size: 13 residues. CDR1 and CDR2 from the germline V gene are LNHNV and YYDKDF (reference sequence). V was cut by 6 bases and J by 3 bases, with 8 bases left in between. As DNA, the CDR3 is TGTGCCACCAGGGATCTTCCTAATGAAAAACTGTTTTTT. It translates to CATRDLPNEKLFF.